Below are 3 T cell receptor beta chains sequenced from a single sample in a study of CD8 T cells in ankylosing spondylitis. TCRdb ran MiXCR on the 5' RACE reads and lists one entry per CDR3 protein. The sample holds about 300,000 distinct CDR3 sequences, under 14% seen once. The sequenced sample was blood, either unsorted or a sorted T cell fraction (not recorded which). These receptors originate from a female donor with ankylosing spondylitis or in good health (not recorded which).

Many counts were recorded for this clonotype. The chain couples TRBV20-1 to TRBJ2-3; 7 nucleotides agree with TRBD2. CDR3 length equals 14 residues. J gave up 1 base and V 0 bases, and 1 base lay outside the gene matches. Germline V CDR1 and CDR2: DFQATT, SNEGSKA (reference sequence). The CDR3 nucleotides read TGCAGTGCTAGAGATACTAGCGGCACAGATACGCAGTATTTT. This gives the protein CSARDTSGTDTQYF.

The V and J genes are TRBV12-3 or TRBV12-4 and TRBJ2-7; D perhaps matches TRBD1 (7 bases). V was clipped by 1 base and J by 6 bases, with 13 bases between them. The CDR3 is made up of 14 amino acids. The CDR3 here is CASSLGQGGSEQYF. The CDR3 DNA reads as TGTGCCAGCAGTTTAGGACAGGGAGGCTCCGAGCAGTACTTC.

In this sample, this clonotype turned up many times. The CDR3 nucleotides read TGTGCCAGCGGAGGGATGTGGACAGATACGCAGTATTTT. Translating gives CASGGMWTDTQYF. The chain joins TRBV7-2 to TRBJ2-3, with D possibly TRBD2 on 6 matching bases. V was pared by 8 bases and J by 3 bases, with 12 bases between. Germline CDR1 and CDR2: SGHTA and FQGNSA. This CDR3 comprises 13 residues.